This T cell receptor (beta chain) originates from a study of blood T cell repertoires in COVID-19. The overall study: Sites in the United States, Italy and Spain provided acute and convalescent COVID-19 samples. PBMCs, B-cell-depleted T cells, or T cells provided the cDNA or gDNA that made up the material.

Germline CDR1 reads SGHTA; CDR2 reads FQGNSA. The CDR3 covers 18 residues. Between the trimmed V and J ends, which lost 2 bases and 8 bases, there was a span of 22 bases. Original processing notes: Using reference gene primer amplification, nucleated cell counts were estimated. Method: immunoSEQ multiplex PCR; TCRdb's copy keeps in-frame clones and lacks some. V, J and clone size are those of that table, while D and trimming were read from the DNA. The table records about 300,000 clones, around 86% of them present only once. Sequenced input: peripheral blood. The TCR sequence derives from a man in his 70s with acute or convalescent COVID-19. This chain connects TRBV7-2 to TRBJ1-6, with D unresolved. The CDR3 sequence is CASSLFGLGVMGDSPLHF. Here the CDR3 DNA reads TGTGCCAGCAGCTTATTCGGGCTGGGAGTTATGGGAGATTCACCCCTCCACTTT. Full variable domain (remainder filled in from reference TRBV7-2 and TRBJ1-6): GAGVSQSPSNKVTEKGKDVELRCDPISGHTALYWYRQSLGQGLEFLIYFQGNSAPDKSGLPSDRFSAERTGGSVSTLTIQRTQQEDSAVYLCASSLFGLGVMGDSPLHFGNGTRLTVT.